The 23 T cell receptor beta chains given below trace back to one sample, sequenced in a study of technical replicates of blood from a few donors. TCRdb's copy holds only in-frame clones and misses some; the assay was immunoSEQ multiplex PCR. In the table there are around 78,000 clones, around 94% of which are singletons. Material: T cells isolated from PBMCs. Every receptor here comes from a human donor in good health.

This sequence joins TRBV5-4 and TRBJ2-1; 7 bases agree with TRBD1. The germline V gene encodes CDR1 SGHNT and CDR2 YYREEE (reference sequence). J gave up 10 bases and V 3 bases, and 4 bases lay outside the gene matches. CDR3 length equals 12 residues. The chain's CDR3 is CASSSGGSEQFF. In nucleotides, the CDR3 is TGTGCCAGCAGCTCAGGGGGTTCGGAGCAGTTCTTC.

The gene calls are TRBV29-1 and TRBJ2-5, with 15 positions matching TRBD2. The CDR3 consists of 15 residues. Trimming at V came to 7 bases and at J to 5 bases, leaving 8 bases not matched to a gene. Germline V gene lookup returns CDR1 SQVTM and CDR2 ANQGSEA. CDR3 DNA: TGCAGCGCATGGACTAGCGGGAGGGGGCACGAGACCCAGTACTTC. As protein: CSAWTSGRGHETQYF.

J is TRBJ2-7 and V is TRBV10-3; D remains unclear. Germline lookup yields CDR1 ENHRY and CDR2 SYGVKD. The CDR3 totals 11 residues. Trimming pared 5 bases from V and 3 bases from J, leaving 5 bases between. The CDR3, as DNA: TGTGCCATCAGTTCCGTCTACGAGCAGTACTTC. As protein: CAISSVYEQYF.

The chain recombines TRBV4-1 with TRBJ2-7; 10 bases fit TRBD2. Per germline, CDR1 MGHRA and CDR2 YSYEKL. The CDR3 length is 20 residues. The junction had 17 bases not matched to a gene; V was cut back by 0 bases and J by 3 bases. CDR3 sequence: CASSQDWWLAGVKRNYEQYF. The DNA for the CDR3 is TGCGCCAGCAGCCAAGATTGGTGGCTAGCGGGAGTGAAAAGGAACTACGAGCAGTACTTC.

The genes are TRBV5-4 and TRBJ1-4; 9 positions match TRBD1. V lost 0 bases, J lost 6 bases, and 6 bases stayed unmatched. Looked up from germline, CDR1 is SGHNT and CDR2 is YYREEE (reference sequence). The CDR3 totals 16 residues. CDR3 DNA sequence: TGTGCCAGCAGCTTGGTCCATACAGGGGGCGATGAAAAACTGTTTTTT. This encodes CASSLVHTGGDEKLFF.

J is TRBJ1-5 and V is TRBV6-1; 7 nucleotides match TRBD1. This CDR3 spans 15 amino acids. The trim removed 2 bases at V and 3 bases at J, leaving 4 bases unmatched. Germline CDR1 reads MNHNS; CDR2 reads SASEGT. Here the CDR3 DNA reads TGTGCCAGCAGTGAATACAGGGGTGACAATCAGCCCCAGCATTTT. Its protein is CASSEYRGDNQPQHF.

The gene calls are TRBV18 and TRBJ2-1, with 11 bases that match TRBD2. Germline CDR1 reads KGHSH; CDR2 reads LQKENI. V gave up 3 bases and J gave up 3 bases; unmatched junction bases: 4. CDR3 length: 16 residues. The CDR3 loop is CASSPVAGGDYNEQFF. The CDR3 DNA is TGTGCCAGCTCACCTGTAGCGGGAGGGGACTACAATGAGCAGTTCTTC.

This rearrangement joins TRBV11-3 to TRBJ1-6; D uncertain. This CDR3 is built from 12 residues. The V end was cut by 4 bases, the J end by 8 bases, with 6 bases between. Germline-derived CDR1 and CDR2 are SGHNT and YENEEA. This CDR3 is CASSSRDSPLHF. CDR3 bases: TGTGCCAGCAGCTCCCGTGATTCACCCCTCCACTTT.

The chain joins TRBV10-2 to TRBJ1-3; D uncertain. Germline loops: CDR1 WSHSY, CDR2 SAAADI. Deletions cut 0 bases from V and 1 base from J, with 19 bases between. The CDR3 loop spans 19 amino acids. The chain's CDR3 is CASSESEVQPSVSGNTIYF. The CDR3 nucleotides are TGCGCCAGCAGTGAGTCTGAGGTCCAGCCCTCGGTTTCTGGAAACACCATATATTTT.

The chain recombines TRBV19 with TRBJ1-5; no reliable D call. The CDR3 covers 11 residues. Germline assignment: CDR1 LNHDA and CDR2 SQIVND (reference sequence). V shed 5 bases and J shed 14 bases, with 13 bases lying between them. The CDR3: CASSSPGREHF. The CDR3 DNA sequence: TGTGCCAGTAGTTCCCCGGGAAGGGAGCATTTT.

The chain is built from TRBV7-3 and TRBJ2-3; D is possibly TRBD2 (5 bases). The CDR3 totals 16 residues. Germline lookup yields CDR1 SGHTA and CDR2 FQGTGA. Deletions cut 1 base from V and 0 bases from J, with 11 bases between. In nucleotides, the CDR3 is TGTGCCAGCAGCTTAAGCCTAGCCGCTAGCACAGATACGCAGTATTTT. It specifies CASSLSLAASTDTQYF.

This sequence joins TRBV4-1 and TRBJ1-2, with D perhaps TRBD1 (5 bases). The germline CDR1 and CDR2 sequences are MGHRA and YSYEKL. The V end lost 0 bases, the J end lost 1 base, and 15 bases lay between the germline ends. The CDR3 loop spans 17 amino acids. DNA for the CDR3: TGCGCCAGCAGCCAAGAGGACCGACGGGGGGGTAACTATGGCTACACCTTC. This gives the protein CASSQEDRRGGNYGYTF.

The chain uses TRBV2 and TRBJ1-2; 9 bases fit TRBD1. Per germline, CDR1 SNHLY and CDR2 FYNNEI. Losses at the gene ends were 6 bases for V and 6 bases for J; bases not matched to a gene: 11. The CDR3 is 15 amino acids. The CDR3 region is CASSLLTGGSHGYTF. CDR3 nucleotides: TGTGCCAGCAGCCTTCTCACAGGGGGCTCCCATGGCTACACCTTC.

This sequence joins TRBV25-1 and TRBJ1-5; TRBD1 is a possible D gene (6 bases). V lost 6 bases and J 5 bases, leaving 11 bases between the germline ends. Germline values: CDR1 MGHDK, CDR2 SYGVNS. This CDR3 has 13 amino acids. The CDR3 sequence is CASRQGSDQPQHF. The CDR3 region has the DNA TGTGCCAGCAGACAGGGATCGGATCAGCCCCAGCATTTT.

The chain is built from TRBV5-4 and TRBJ2-3; TRBD2 matches 13 bases. The CDR3 extends over 17 amino acids. The germline V gene has CDR1 SGHNT and CDR2 YYREEE (reference sequence). With V trimmed by 4 bases and J by 2 bases, 7 bases remained unmatched. DNA for the CDR3: TGTGCCAGCAGCGCCGGACTAGCGGGAGTAACCACAGATACGCAGTATTTT. It translates to CASSAGLAGVTTDTQYF.

This chain joins TRBV5-1 and TRBJ2-7; tentative D call: TRBD2 (5 bases). The CDR3 contains 13 residues. Germline CDR1 and CDR2: SGHRS and YFSETQ. With 1 base removed from V and 5 bases from J, the gap between germline ends came to 10 bases. The CDR3 DNA follows: TGCGCCAGCAGCTTGTCTACGGGGAACGAGCAGTACTTC. This encodes CASSLSTGNEQYF.

The gene calls are TRBV5-1 and TRBJ2-2, with TRBD2 as a possible D gene (5 bases). There are 16 residues in the CDR3. Germline CDR1 and CDR2: SGHRS and YFSETQ. V dropped 1 base and J dropped 1 base, with 11 bases sitting between them. This CDR3 is CASSLRRLGNTGELFF. The CDR3 DNA is TGCGCCAGCAGCTTGAGGAGGCTAGGGAACACCGGGGAGCTGTTTTTT.

This clone turned up a few times. The chain is built from TRBV18 and TRBJ1-1; D unresolved. The CDR3 is made up of 15 amino acids. Trimming pared 3 bases from V and 0 bases from J, leaving 11 bases between. Germline V lookup: CDR1 KGHSH, CDR2 LQKENI. CDR3 coding DNA: TGTGCCAGCTCACCTTTACAAGACTTGAACACTGAAGCTTTCTTT. Translation gives CASSPLQDLNTEAFF.

This clone was detected only once. J is TRBJ1-2 and V is TRBV6-1; 10 bases agree with TRBD1. The germline V gene encodes CDR1 MNHNS and CDR2 SASEGT. This CDR3 comprises 15 residues. The ends lost 4 bases at V and 4 bases at J; junction bases unmatched: 6. DNA of the CDR3: TGTGCCAGCAGTGCCGGGACAGGGGAGGGCTATGGCTACACCTTC. It is translated as CASSAGTGEGYGYTF.

This clone was recorded once. The chain uses TRBV28 and TRBJ1-5, with 8 bases lining up with TRBD1. Germline CDR1 and CDR2: MDHEN and SYDVKM. The CDR3 extends over 14 amino acids. The junction had 6 bases not matched to a gene; V was cut back by 0 bases and J by 11 bases. Here the CDR3 DNA reads TGTGCCAGCAGTTTATGGACAGGGGAGGTTGCCCAGCATTTT. Translated, it gives CASSLWTGEVAQHF.

This rearrangement joins TRBV5-1 to TRBJ1-1; D not certain. The V end was cut by 1 base, the J end by 0 bases, with 7 bases between. This CDR3 contains 14 residues. Germline CDR1 SGHRS, CDR2 YFSETQ. CDR3 region: CASSLTSVNTEAFF. The CDR3 nucleotides read TGCGCCAGCAGCTTGACGAGTGTGAACACTGAAGCTTTCTTT.

This chain joins TRBV5-1 and TRBJ2-7; 9 nucleotides align to TRBD2. Germline lookup yields CDR1 SGHRS and CDR2 YFSETQ. The ends lost 0 bases at V and 3 bases at J; junction bases unmatched: 7. The CDR3 sequence is 16 residues long. The CDR3 region is CASSLAAGGAGYEQYF. The CDR3 DNA reads TGCGCCAGCAGCTTGGCAGCGGGGGGCGCAGGCTACGAGCAGTACTTC.

V usage is TRBV2 and J usage is TRBJ2-3; D is perhaps TRBD2 (6 bases). The V end was cut by 6 bases, the J end by 3 bases, with 13 bases between. This CDR3 region has 14 residues. Germline CDR1 is SNHLY and CDR2 is FYNNEI. This CDR3 reads CASRFTSRTDTQYF. CDR3 DNA sequence: TGTGCCAGCAGATTCACTAGCAGGACAGATACGCAGTATTTT.